These 26 T cell receptor beta chains were sequenced from one sample in a study of cytomegalovirus exposure and HLA in healthy donors (dated by TCRdb to 2016 to 2017). The method was the immunoSEQ multiplex PCR assay. For the multiplex PCR, a mixture combining 60 forward primers for TCR Vbeta segments and 13 reverse primers for TCR Jbeta segments was used. The clones in this table, taken by TCRdb from immuneACCESS, are in-frame only. Not every clone is retained; where verified, under half of the shortfall comes from an unresolved V gene, and the cause of the rest is unknown. Counted in this sample were 150,000 or so clones; 65% to 85% of them appeared once. Clones ranked in the top ten supply about 5% of the sample. Sequenced: PBMCs. The receptors come from a woman in her fifties or sixties in good health and CMV-seropositive.

J is TRBJ2-2 and V is TRBV10-3; 7 nucleotides align to TRBD1. Germline CDR1 reads ENHRY; CDR2 reads SYGVKD. J lost 4 bases, V lost 6 bases, and 8 bases had no gene match. The length of the CDR3 is 15 residues. CDR3 amino acids: CAIRPGTAVTGELFF. The CDR3 DNA is TGTGCCATCAGACCCGGGACAGCCGTCACCGGGGAGCTGTTTTTT.

V and J are TRBV11-1 and TRBJ2-1, with 9 bases matching TRBD2. Germline V CDR1 and CDR2: SGHAT, FQDESV (reference sequence). The junction had 8 bases not matched to a gene; V was cut back by 5 bases and J by 6 bases. This CDR3 comprises 15 residues. This CDR3 is CASSPGSAGGNEQFF. In DNA, the CDR3 is TGTGCCAGCAGCCCTGGGTCAGCGGGGGGCAATGAGCAGTTCTTC.

As for this clone: Other DNA sequences in this sample translate to the same CDR3. The V and J genes are TRBV7-9 and TRBJ2-7; D not certain. CDR1 and CDR2 (germline): SEHNR, FQNEAQ (reference sequence). The V end lost 5 bases, the J end lost 7 bases, and 6 bases lay between the germline ends. The CDR3 is made up of 10 amino acids. CDR3 coding DNA: TGTGCCAGCAGCCCGCGGGAGCAGTACTTC. This sequence encodes CASSPREQYF. The full variable domain, in which reference TRBV7-9 and TRBJ2-7 provide the parts outside the CDR3, is DTGVSQNPRHKITKRGQNVTFRCDPISEHNRLYWYRQTLGQGPEFLTYFQNEAQLEKSRLLSDRFSAERPKGSFSTLEIQRTEQGDSAMYLCASSPREQYFGPGTRLTVT.

This chain links TRBV6-5 with TRBJ2-6, with D perhaps matching TRBD2 (5 bases). In germline, CDR1 is MNHEY, CDR2 SVGAGI. Trimming left V 7 bases short and J 0 bases short, with 10 bases between. The CDR3 totals 15 residues. CDR3 sequence reads: CASTTGFSGANVLTF. CDR3 coding DNA: TGTGCCAGCACTACGGGGTTCTCTGGGGCCAACGTCCTGACTTTC.

V usage is TRBV9 and J usage is TRBJ1-2; TRBD1 might be the D (5 bases). The CDR3 has 15 residues. Germline-derived CDR1 and CDR2 are SGDLS and YYNGEE. The V end lost 3 bases, the J end lost 8 bases, and 20 bases lay between the germline ends. The CDR3 loop is CASSAPGGSWKGYTF. In DNA form, the CDR3 reads TGTGCCAGCAGCGCCCCGGGGGGGTCGTGGAAAGGCTACACCTTC.

This clone was observed a single time. The chain couples TRBV10-3 to TRBJ1-5; 11 bases line up with TRBD1. Per germline, CDR1 ENHRY and CDR2 SYGVKD. The V segment lost 8 bases and the J segment 3 bases; nucleotides outside the gene matches: 12. This CDR3 spans 17 amino acids. The CDR3 region is CAIARTGGLLANQPQHF. CDR3 in DNA: TGTGCCATCGCTAGGACAGGGGGCTTACTGGCCAATCAGCCCCAGCATTTT.

The chain has TRBV7-2 and TRBJ2-2; tentatively, D is TRBD1 (5 bases). This CDR3 comprises 14 residues. The germline V and J ends were trimmed by 2 bases and 5 bases, with 9 bases remaining between them. Germline CDR1 is SGHTA and CDR2 is FQGNSA. Written as DNA, the CDR3 is TGTGCCAGCAGCTTAATCAGGGAAACCGGGGAGCTGTTTTTT. As protein: CASSLIRETGELFF.

CDR3 sequence reads: CASSSGQGARGNTEAFF. Here the CDR3 DNA reads TGTGCCAGCAGCTCGGGACAGGGGGCCCGGGGGAACACTGAAGCTTTCTTT. V and J are TRBV11-3 and TRBJ1-1; TRBD1 matches at 12 bases. Germline V lookup: CDR1 SGHNT, CDR2 YENEEA. This CDR3 is built from 17 residues. The V segment lost 4 bases and the J segment 1 base; nucleotides outside the gene matches: 7.

Note on this clone: At one boundary the junction diverges from the germline segment, which might be a read error. The chain links TRBV7-9 to TRBJ2-7; a weak D match, TRBD1 (6 bases). The CDR3 extends over 18 amino acids. Germline CDR1 and CDR2: SEHNR and FQNEAQ (reference sequence). For the CDR3, the DNA is TGTTCCAGCAGCTCCTCCTCCGGGACATCTGGTTGGGTCTACGAGCAGTACTTC. This translates into CSSSSSSGTSGWVYEQYF.

This sequence joins TRBV28 and TRBJ2-1, with D possibly matching TRBD1 (6 bases). This CDR3 contains 14 residues. V dropped 6 bases and J dropped 7 bases, with 16 bases sitting between them. Germline assignment: CDR1 MDHEN and CDR2 SYDVKM. CDR3 nucleotides: TGTGCCAGCAGCACCAATACCAGGGGTAATGAGCAGTTCTTC. It translates to CASSTNTRGNEQFF.

The J gene is TRBJ2-5, the V gene TRBV5-1; 9 bases are a match to TRBD2. V trimming: 4 bases; J trimming: 1 base; junction bases outside the gene matches: 14. Germline loops: CDR1 SGHRS, CDR2 YFSETQ. The CDR3 is 18 amino acids. The CDR3 DNA reads TGCGCCAGCAGCAAGATCCCAAGCGGGGGGCCGATCCAAGAGACCCAGTACTTC. It encodes CASSKIPSGGPIQETQYF.

The V and J genes are TRBV11-2 and TRBJ2-1, with D possibly being TRBD2 (6 bases). CDR1 is SGHAT, CDR2 FQNNGV, per germline. The CDR3 covers 14 residues. The ends were cut back, 5 bases at V and 6 bases at J, with 14 bases in the middle. The CDR3 nucleotides read TGTGCCAGCAGCCCGTCGGGAGTGAGCAATGAGCAGTTCTTC. Translation gives CASSPSGVSNEQFF.

This clone appeared once. The chain carries TRBV29-1 and TRBJ1-1; D gene unclear. The CDR3 totals 14 residues. V lost 6 bases, J lost 4 bases, and 18 bases lay in between. Germline CDR1 reads SQVTM; CDR2 reads ANQGSEA. This CDR3 is CSVISVPLATEAFF. The CDR3 coding sequence is TGCAGCGTAATAAGTGTGCCGTTGGCCACTGAAGCTTTCTTT.

This sequence joins TRBV7-9 and TRBJ1-1; 9 nucleotides line up with TRBD1. The CDR3 runs 17 residues. The germline V gene has CDR1 SEHNR and CDR2 FQNEAQ (reference sequence). The junction had 15 bases not matched to a gene; V was cut back by 6 bases and J by 4 bases. CDR3 protein: CASSQPGQGGQGTEAFF. CDR3 nucleotide sequence: TGTGCCAGCAGTCAACCGGGACAGGGCGGTCAGGGCACTGAAGCTTTCTTT.

The genes are TRBV7-9 and TRBJ1-2; 7 nucleotides agree with TRBD1. Germline V lookup: CDR1 SEHNR, CDR2 FQNEAQ (reference sequence). The CDR3 sequence is 13 residues long. V gave up 3 bases and J gave up 4 bases; unmatched junction bases: 2. The CDR3 sequence is CASSLGTAYGYTF. In DNA, the CDR3 is TGTGCCAGCAGCTTGGGGACAGCCTATGGCTACACCTTC.

This clone was detected a few times. This chain links TRBV4-3 with TRBJ2-5, with 9 bases that match TRBD1. CDR1 is LGHNA, CDR2 YSLEER, per germline. With V trimmed by 0 bases and J by 5 bases, 10 bases remained unmatched. This CDR3 has 17 residues. For the CDR3, the DNA is TGCGCCAGCAGCCAAGACCGGCCGGGACAGGGAAGGGAGACCCAGTACTTC. Translation gives CASSQDRPGQGRETQYF.

CDR3 DNA sequence: TGTGCCACTTCCAGAGGCTACGAGCAGTACTTC. It translates to CATSRGYEQYF. V usage is TRBV19 and J usage is TRBJ2-7, with no clear D. There are 11 residues in the CDR3. Germline values: CDR1 LNHDA, CDR2 SQIVND (reference sequence). Trimming removed 10 bases at V and 3 bases at J, with 10 bases between.

V usage is TRBV11-2 and J usage is TRBJ2-1; D is possibly TRBD2 (6 bases). The CDR3 spans 15 residues. Germline V gene lookup returns CDR1 SGHAT and CDR2 FQNNGV. V lost 5 bases and J lost 5, with 16 bases in between. Here the CDR3 reads CASSLGGTNHNEQFF. The CDR3 nucleotides read TGTGCCAGCAGCCTGGGAGGTACTAACCACAATGAGCAGTTCTTC.

V usage is TRBV4-2 and J usage is TRBJ1-5, with TRBD1 matching 10 bases. The J segment lost 5 bases and the V segment lost 3 bases, leaving 10 bases of the junction unmatched. The CDR3 is made up of 17 amino acids. CDR1 LGHNA and CDR2 YNFKEQ come from the germline V gene. The CDR3 DNA follows: TGTGCCAGCAGCCACGATGGACAGGGGGTAAAGCATCAGCCCCAGCATTTT. As protein: CASSHDGQGVKHQPQHF.

The V and J genes are TRBV11-2 and TRBJ2-5, with TRBD1 matching over 7 bases. CDR1 SGHAT and CDR2 FQNNGV come from the germline V gene. The CDR3 is made up of 12 amino acids. Losses at the gene ends were 5 bases for V and 5 bases for J; bases not matched to a gene: 2. The CDR3 spells CASSARGETQYF. CDR3 sequence (DNA): TGTGCCAGCAGCGCCAGGGGGGAGACCCAGTACTTC.

The V and J genes are TRBV19 and TRBJ2-4; no clear D. The germline V and J ends were trimmed by 5 bases and 8 bases, with 13 bases remaining between them. This CDR3 is 13 amino acids long. The germline gives CDR1 LNHDA, CDR2 SQIVND (reference sequence). CDR3 sequence reads: CASSARSSDIQYF. The CDR3 DNA reads TGTGCCAGTAGTGCCCGAAGTTCGGACATTCAGTACTTC.

J is TRBJ2-7 and V is TRBV27; 12 bases align to TRBD2. CDR1 and CDR2 (germline): MNHEY, SMNVEV (reference sequence). V lost 4 bases and J lost 6; bases outside the gene matches: 7. The CDR3 extends over 15 amino acids. CDR3 DNA sequence: TGTGCCAGCAGTTCCCCTAGCGGGGGGGTTGGCGAGCAGTACTTC. Its translation: CASSSPSGGVGEQYF.

This clone was seen once. V gene TRBV7-9 combines with J gene TRBJ2-2, with D unresolved. Germline assignment: CDR1 SEHNR and CDR2 FQNEAQ (reference sequence). V was clipped by 5 bases and J by 1 base, with 14 bases between them. The CDR3 extends over 16 amino acids. CDR3 residues: CASSPQFFGNTGELFF. For the CDR3, the DNA is TGTGCCAGCAGCCCCCAATTCTTCGGGAACACCGGGGAGCTGTTTTTT.

The chain joins TRBV7-9 to TRBJ2-1, with D perhaps TRBD2 (6 bases). Trimming removed 1 base from V and 7 bases from J, with 11 bases in between. The CDR3 sequence is 14 residues long. Germline values: CDR1 SEHNR, CDR2 FQNEAQ (reference sequence). The CDR3 DNA follows: TGTGCCAGCAGCTTAGATTTTGGGGGGAATGAGCAGTTCTTC. It encodes CASSLDFGGNEQFF.

The chain links TRBV19 to TRBJ2-5, with D tentatively TRBD1 (7 bases). Trimming took 8 bases from V and 5 from J, leaving 12 bases between them. Germline CDR1 LNHDA, CDR2 SQIVND (reference sequence). The CDR3 consists of 12 residues. The CDR3 sequence is CASSQGRETQYF. The CDR3, as DNA: TGTGCCAGTTCACAGGGGAGGGAGACCCAGTACTTC.

The rearrangement joins TRBV7-9 to TRBJ2-5, with a tentative D call TRBD2 (6 bases). Germline V gives CDR1 SEHNR, CDR2 FQNEAQ (reference sequence). CDR3 length: 14 amino acids. Trimming stripped 4 bases from V and 4 bases from J, with 13 bases between. Here the CDR3 DNA reads TGTGCCAGCAGCTCTCCAGGGCGGGGAGAGACCCAGTACTTC. Translating it yields CASSSPGRGETQYF. Combining the CDR3 with reference TRBV7-9 and TRBJ2-5 gives the whole variable domain DTGVSQNPRHKITKRGQNVTFRCDPISEHNRLYWYRQTLGQGPEFLTYFQNEAQLEKSRLLSDRFSAERPKGSFSTLEIQRTEQGDSAMYLCASSSPGRGETQYFGPGTRLLVL.